The text below deals with one TCR beta chain. Its antigen target is currently unknown. Since a much larger clone is just one base distant, this may be a read error. As encoded in the germline V gene (reference sequence), CDR1 is MNHNY while CDR2 is SVGAGI. There are 15 amino acids in the CDR3, from cysteine to phenylalanine inclusive. Left in the record is the CDR3 DNA by itself, 45 bases read in frame from the first base. Trimming takes 5 bases off V and 9 bases off J; junction bases not matched to a gene: 6. This sample was taken from a study of T cell repertoires in cytomegalovirus infection (dated by TCRdb to the late 2010s). For the study in its entirety: Peptide stimulations targeted recently identified HLA-C-restricted CMV epitopes, whose presentation resists viral immunomodulation, together with well-studied HLA-B-restricted epitopes. The HLA type of each donor mattered for the analysis, because public TCR beta signatures pointed to carriage of CMV infection along with the matching HLA type. Broad study findings and their caveats: Carriers of CMV infection plus the relevant HLA type were discriminated by the cumulative frequency of public TCR beta family members in the study cohort and in an independent roughly 400-donor cohort. The ex vivo response was dominated by HLA-C-restricted CMV-specific TCR beta clonotypes, which also provided the single most frequent clonotype in two of eight donors.

Sequencing was carried out with an Illumina HiSeq 1500. TCRdb trimmed public reads at Q25 via fastp, called clones via MiXCR and kept in-frame beta chains. Rows merge per CDR3 protein into single entries with the most common DNA and genes. The sample records about 310,000 distinct CDR3 sequences, just under 25% of which are singletons. The ten largest clones add up to roughly 15% of the sample. This specimen's treatment or condition label, interpreted: in vitro stimulation with specific CMV peptide epitopes to enrich CMV-specific T cells. The chain employs TRBV6-6 and TRBJ2-1, with 14 bases matching TRBD2. The clonotype originates from a human donor in good health (CMV status not recorded). Some clones in this sample may be carry-over from other donors' samples. The sequencing used cultured PBMCs, collected from culture after CMV antigen stimulation. The DNA sequence is as follows: TGTGCCAGCAGTCCGGGACTAGCGGGAGAGGTTGAGCAGTTCTTC. This sequence encodes CASSPGLAGEVEQFF.